This T cell receptor beta chain was obtained from a study of shared clonotypes between healthy human individuals. Here immunoSEQ multiplex PCR was the method, and the copy in TCRdb shows in-frame clones only, minus some. The profile covers millions of clones, with more than 90% appearing a single time and around 0.15% taken by the ten largest. The CDR3 covers 16 residues. Trimming took off 4 bases at V and 4 bases at J, with 21 bases between the two ends. The V gene's germline CDR1 is SGHRS and CDR2 YFSETQ. The chain couples TRBV5-1 to TRBJ2-7; D possibly corresponds to TRBD1 (7 bases). The receptor was derived from a man younger than 30 in good health. Input material: naive CD4+ T cells sorted from blood. Indicated subset: CD45RA+ positively selected. The CDR3 sequence is CASSQGGTAASYEQYF. CDR3 sequence (DNA): TGCGCCAGCAGCCAGGGGGGCACAGCCGCCTCTTACGAGCAGTACTTC.